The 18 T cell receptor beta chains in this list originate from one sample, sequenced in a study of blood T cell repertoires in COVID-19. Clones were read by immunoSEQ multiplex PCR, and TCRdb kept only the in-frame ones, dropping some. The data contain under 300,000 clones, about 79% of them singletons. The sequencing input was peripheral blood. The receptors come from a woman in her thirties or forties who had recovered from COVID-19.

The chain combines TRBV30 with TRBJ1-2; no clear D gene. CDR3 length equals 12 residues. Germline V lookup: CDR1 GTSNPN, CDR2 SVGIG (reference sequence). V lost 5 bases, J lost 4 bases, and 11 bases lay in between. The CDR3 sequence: CAWSRGSYGYTF. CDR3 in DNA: TGTGCCTGGTCGCGAGGCAGCTATGGCTACACCTTC.

In DNA form, the CDR3 reads TGTGCCAGCAGCCAAGTTATGAGTAACTATGGCTACACCTTC. It yields the protein CASSQVMSNYGYTF. The J gene is TRBJ1-2, the V gene TRBV3-1 (or the pseudogene TRBV3-2); D ambiguous. The CDR3 runs 14 residues. The germline gives CDR1 LGHDT, CDR2 YNNKEL (reference sequence). V gave up 1 base and J gave up 1 base, with 7 bases separating them.

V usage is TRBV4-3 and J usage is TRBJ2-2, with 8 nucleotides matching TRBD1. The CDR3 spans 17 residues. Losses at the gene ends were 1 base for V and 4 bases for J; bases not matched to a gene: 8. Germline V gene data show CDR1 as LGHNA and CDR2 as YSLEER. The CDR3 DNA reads TGCGCCAGCAGCCAAGCCGGACAGGGTTGGAGCACCGGGGAGCTGTTTTTT. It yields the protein CASSQAGQGWSTGELFF.

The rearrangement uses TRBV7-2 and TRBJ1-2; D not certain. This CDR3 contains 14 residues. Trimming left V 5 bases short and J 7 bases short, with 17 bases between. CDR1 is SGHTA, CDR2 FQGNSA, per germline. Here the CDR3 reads CASSPDTTALGYTF. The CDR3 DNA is TGTGCCAGCAGCCCCGACACGACCGCTCTTGGCTACACCTTC.

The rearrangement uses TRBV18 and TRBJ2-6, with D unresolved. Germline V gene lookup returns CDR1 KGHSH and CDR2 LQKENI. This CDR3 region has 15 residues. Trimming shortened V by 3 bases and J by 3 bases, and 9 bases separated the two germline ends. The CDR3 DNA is TGTGCCAGCTCACCTACTGCGGTTGGGGCCAACGTCCTGACTTTC. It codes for CASSPTAVGANVLTF.

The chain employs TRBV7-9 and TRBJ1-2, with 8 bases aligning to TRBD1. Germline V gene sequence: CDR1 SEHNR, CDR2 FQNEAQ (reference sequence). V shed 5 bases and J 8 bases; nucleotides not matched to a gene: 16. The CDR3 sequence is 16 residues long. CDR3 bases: TGTGCCAGCAGCGCAGACAGGGGCGAAACAAGCGGCGGCTACACCTTC. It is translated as CASSADRGETSGGYTF.

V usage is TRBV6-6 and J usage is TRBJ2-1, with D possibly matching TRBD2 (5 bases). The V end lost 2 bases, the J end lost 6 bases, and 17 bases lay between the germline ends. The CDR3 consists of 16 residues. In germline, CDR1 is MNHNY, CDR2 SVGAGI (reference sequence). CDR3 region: CASSYSPSGLGNEQFF. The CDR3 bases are TGTGCCAGCAGTTACAGTCCCAGCGGATTAGGCAATGAGCAGTTCTTC.

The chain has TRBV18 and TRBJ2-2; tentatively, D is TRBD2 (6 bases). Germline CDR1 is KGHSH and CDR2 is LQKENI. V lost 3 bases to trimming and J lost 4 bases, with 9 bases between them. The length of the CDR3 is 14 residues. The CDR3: CASSPGGFTGELFF. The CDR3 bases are TGTGCCAGCTCACCTGGGGGGTTCACCGGGGAGCTGTTTTTT.

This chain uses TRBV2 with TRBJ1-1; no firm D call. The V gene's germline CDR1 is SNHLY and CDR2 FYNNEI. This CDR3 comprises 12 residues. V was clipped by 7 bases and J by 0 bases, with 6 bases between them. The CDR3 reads CASNLMNTEAFF. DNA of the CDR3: TGTGCCAGCAACTTGATGAACACTGAAGCTTTCTTT. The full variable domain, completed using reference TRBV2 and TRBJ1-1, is EPEVTQTPSHQVTQMGQEVILRCVPISNHLYFYWYRQILGQKVEFLVSFYNNEISEKSEIFDDQFSVERPDGSNFTLKIRSTKLEDSAMYFCASNLMNTEAFFGQGTRLTVV.

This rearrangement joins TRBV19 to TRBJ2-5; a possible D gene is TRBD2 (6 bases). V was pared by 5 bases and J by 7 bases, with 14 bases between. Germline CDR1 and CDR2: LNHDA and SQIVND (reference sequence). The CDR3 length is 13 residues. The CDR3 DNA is TGTGCCAGTAGTCCCCGGGGAGGTCTGACCCAGTACTTC. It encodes CASSPRGGLTQYF.

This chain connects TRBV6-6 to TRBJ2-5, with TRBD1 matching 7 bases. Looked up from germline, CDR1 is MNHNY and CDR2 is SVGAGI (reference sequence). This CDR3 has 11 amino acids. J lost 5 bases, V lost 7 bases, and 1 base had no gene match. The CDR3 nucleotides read TGTGCCAGCAAAGGGGGCGAGACCCAGTACTTC. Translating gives CASKGGETQYF.

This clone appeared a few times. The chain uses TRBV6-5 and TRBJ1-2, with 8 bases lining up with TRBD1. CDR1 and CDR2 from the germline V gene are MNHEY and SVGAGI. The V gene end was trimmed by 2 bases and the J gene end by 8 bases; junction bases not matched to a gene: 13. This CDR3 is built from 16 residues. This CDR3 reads CASSYDFTGGFGGYTF. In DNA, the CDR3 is TGTGCCAGCAGTTACGATTTCACAGGGGGTTTTGGCGGCTACACCTTC.

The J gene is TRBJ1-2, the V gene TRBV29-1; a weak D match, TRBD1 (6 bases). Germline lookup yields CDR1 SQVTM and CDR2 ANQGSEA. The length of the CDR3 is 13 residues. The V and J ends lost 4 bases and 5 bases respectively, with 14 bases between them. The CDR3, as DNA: TGCAGCGTTGTATGGGACACGGGTTATGGCTACACCTTC. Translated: CSVVWDTGYGYTF.

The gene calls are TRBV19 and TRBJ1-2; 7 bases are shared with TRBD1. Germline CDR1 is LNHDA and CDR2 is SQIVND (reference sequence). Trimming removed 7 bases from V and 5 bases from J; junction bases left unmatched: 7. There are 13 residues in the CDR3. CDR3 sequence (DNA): TGTGCCAGTACCTGGGGGACAGATTATGGCTACACCTTC. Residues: CASTWGTDYGYTF.

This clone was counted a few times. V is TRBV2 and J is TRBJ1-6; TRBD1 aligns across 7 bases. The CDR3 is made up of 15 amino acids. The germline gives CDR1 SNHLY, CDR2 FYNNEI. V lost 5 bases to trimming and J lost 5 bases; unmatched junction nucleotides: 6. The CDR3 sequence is CASSIQGFHNSPLHF. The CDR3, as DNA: TGTGCCAGCAGTATACAGGGGTTCCATAATTCACCCCTCCACTTT.

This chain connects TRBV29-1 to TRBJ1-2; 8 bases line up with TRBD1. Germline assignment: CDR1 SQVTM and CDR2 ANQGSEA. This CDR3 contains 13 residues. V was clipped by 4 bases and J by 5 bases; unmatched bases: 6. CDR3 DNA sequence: TGCAGCGTTGGGGCAGGGGACAGGTATGGCTACACCTTC. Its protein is CSVGAGDRYGYTF.

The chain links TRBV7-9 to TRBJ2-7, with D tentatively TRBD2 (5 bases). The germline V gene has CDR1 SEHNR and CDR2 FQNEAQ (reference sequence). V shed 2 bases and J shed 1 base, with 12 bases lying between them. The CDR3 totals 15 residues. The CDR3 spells CASSLQASPSYEQYF. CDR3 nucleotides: TGTGCCAGCAGCTTACAGGCTAGCCCTTCCTACGAGCAGTACTTC.

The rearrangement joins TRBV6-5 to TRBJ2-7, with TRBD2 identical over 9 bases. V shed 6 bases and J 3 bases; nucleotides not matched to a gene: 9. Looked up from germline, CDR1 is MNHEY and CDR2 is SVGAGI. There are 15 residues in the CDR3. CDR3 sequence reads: CASRTGTSNNYEQYF. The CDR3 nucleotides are TGTGCCAGCAGAACCGGGACTAGCAATAACTACGAGCAGTACTTC.